A selection of T cell receptor beta chains follows, all from one sample in a study of T cell clusters in autoimmune cytopenias. TCRdb re-called the multiplex PCR reads and catalogs CDR3 proteins one per entry, DNA excluded. The sample features about 5,000 distinct CDR3 sequences, with more than 45% in its top ten. The same specimen was also included in a second study, on T cell repertoires in aging, cancer and after chemotherapy.

Sample: peripheral blood. The source is a human donor in good health. The CDR3 runs from the conserved cysteine through the conserved F or W. Where a row states a size, it is once, few, many or the class of an expanded clone; other rows omit it.

v_call: TRBV6-5
j_call: TRBJ2-3
clone_size: .
cdr3_aa: CASSYEGAQADTQYF

v_call: TRBV6-5
j_call: TRBJ2-7
clone_size: .
cdr3_aa: CASRPTSGAYEQYF

v_call: TRBV30
j_call: TRBJ2-1
clone_size: .
cdr3_aa: CAWVTSGRAFEQFF

v_call: TRBV6-1
j_call: TRBJ2-2
clone_size: .
cdr3_aa: CASTIVKAGTGELFF

v_call: TRBV5-6
j_call: TRBJ2-3
clone_size: .
cdr3_aa: CASSLTWRSETDTQYF

v_call: TRBV5-6
j_call: TRBJ2-7
clone_size: .
cdr3_aa: CASSLANRAVSYEQYF

v_call: TRBV6-5
j_call: TRBJ2-1
clone_size: medium-sized
cdr3_aa: CASRQAGVSSYNEQFF

v_call: TRBV6-6
j_call: TRBJ2-5
clone_size: .
cdr3_aa: CASSYWQKEAQYF

v_call: TRBV6-1
j_call: TRBJ2-7
clone_size: .
cdr3_aa: CASSEGGTSGDYEQYF

v_call: TRBV29-1
j_call: TRBJ2-2
clone_size: medium-sized
cdr3_aa: CSVGGTGELFF

v_call: TRBV5-4
j_call: TRBJ2-5
clone_size: .
cdr3_aa: CASTRGEGATQYF

v_call: TRBV6-1
j_call: TRBJ2-7
clone_size: .
cdr3_aa: CASSEGGYYEQYF

v_call: TRBV5-5
j_call: TRBJ2-7
clone_size: .
cdr3_aa: CASSLATSGFYEQYF

v_call: TRBV5-5
j_call: TRBJ2-3
clone_size: .
cdr3_aa: CASSLGGGSGTDTQYF

v_call: TRBV10-3
j_call: TRBJ1-2
clone_size: .
cdr3_aa: CAISESDYGYTF

v_call: TRBV29-1
j_call: TRBJ2-5
clone_size: medium-sized
cdr3_aa: CSVGGSETQYF